This TCR beta chain was sequenced in a study of shared clonotypes between healthy human individuals (dated by TCRdb to 2020 to 2022). In the study overall: A couple of women and a few men aged 18 to 49 years were included in the cohort. To estimate repertoire size and how much clonotype sharing occurs between individuals, the study deeply sequenced the blood TCR repertoires of five healthy adults. To increase sequencing depth and limit assay-specific biases, different laboratories used diverse techniques to prepare libraries and sequence TCR repertoires. Between about 0.94 and 8.9 billion PBMCs per donor were obtained by leukapheresis. The investigation overall reported the following: Only blood was sampled, and tissue TCR repertoires likely differ from those in blood. The genetic and exposure-history diversity represented was limited by the small number of donors. Pairwise subsampling led to the expectation that sequencing depth would affect the degree of clonotype sharing among donors.

Using the deep immunoSEQ assay, multiplex PCR amplified TCR CDR3 regions from genomic DNA. For each cell subset, the extracted genomic DNA was distributed evenly across all wells of several immunoSEQ 96-well plates, and each plate served as one replicate. For unsorted PBMC, approximately 290 ng genomic DNA, equal to around 30,000 T cell genomes, was loaded into each replicate PCR. Genomic DNA from unsorted PBMC was sequenced over ten immunoSEQ deep assay plates. Purified libraries were measured with a Qubit 3.0 fluorometer, size-checked on a Bioanalyzer 2100, and measured again with the KAPA Library Quantification kit. Every immunoSEQ 96-well plate was sequenced on a dedicated single-read 150-cycle Illumina NextSeq 550 flow cell. Per the authors' processing: Because the immunoSEQ output held only junctional sequences and lacked quality scores, the filtering could not match the filtering applied to full-length reads. To assign V/J genes and CDR3, sequences were annotated using PyIR, a Python wrapper for IgBLAST v1.9, with IMGT germline references. Reads with weak V/J assignments (E-value above 1e-6), missing CDR3, stop codons, out-of-frame junctions, or ambiguous translated residues were removed. V3J clonotypes were defined as sequences sharing an identical inferred V gene, J gene, and CDR3 amino acid sequence. Percentage overlap between repertoires was calculated by dividing the number of shared unique clonotypes by the size of the smaller repertoire. Three approaches were used to assess repertoire richness: RTK rarefaction, the Chao1 estimator, and Recon v2.1 estimates of unobserved clonotypes. TCRdb holds this immuneACCESS table with in-frame rearrangements only. Some clones are missing; in checked studies, unresolved V genes explain under half, and the rest has no known cause. That table furnishes V, J and clone size, whereas the DNA furnished D and trimming. Present in this sample are about 480,000 clones, 60% to 80% of which were seen just once. Together, the top ten hold around 13% of the sample.

About this clone itself: It has no known antigen specificity. The sample holds no much larger clone one base away, and base qualities are not on file.

After removal of 8 bases from V and 4 bases from J, the junction retains 7 bases not matched to a gene. The germline V gene supplies CDR1 SGHTA and CDR2 FQGNSA. Reading from cysteine to phenylalanine, the CDR3 counts 13 amino acids. Just CDR3 DNA is preserved here, 39 bases in frame from base 1. The donors were healthy, HIV-negative adults who had no recently reported acute infections or vaccinations. Only Caucasian adults living in Nashville, Tennessee, USA were represented among the donors. In the unsorted samples, approximately 85 million PBMCs were counted, and genomic DNA was extracted using the QIAamp DNA Blood Mini kit. Blood was obtained by leukapheresis, after which PBMCs were separated by Ficoll-Histopaque density gradient centrifugation and cryopreserved in liquid nitrogen vapor phase.

The sequenced material came from PBMCs. In this chain, TRBV7-2 is recombined with TRBJ2-7, with 8 junctional bases fitting TRBD1. This TCR was sampled from a woman aged 35 to 49 in good health. Some clones in this sample may be carry-over from other donors' samples. The nucleotide sequence reads as follows: TGTGCCAGCGGAAGGACAGGGCGGTACGAGCAGTACTTC. This yields the protein CASGRTGRYEQYF.